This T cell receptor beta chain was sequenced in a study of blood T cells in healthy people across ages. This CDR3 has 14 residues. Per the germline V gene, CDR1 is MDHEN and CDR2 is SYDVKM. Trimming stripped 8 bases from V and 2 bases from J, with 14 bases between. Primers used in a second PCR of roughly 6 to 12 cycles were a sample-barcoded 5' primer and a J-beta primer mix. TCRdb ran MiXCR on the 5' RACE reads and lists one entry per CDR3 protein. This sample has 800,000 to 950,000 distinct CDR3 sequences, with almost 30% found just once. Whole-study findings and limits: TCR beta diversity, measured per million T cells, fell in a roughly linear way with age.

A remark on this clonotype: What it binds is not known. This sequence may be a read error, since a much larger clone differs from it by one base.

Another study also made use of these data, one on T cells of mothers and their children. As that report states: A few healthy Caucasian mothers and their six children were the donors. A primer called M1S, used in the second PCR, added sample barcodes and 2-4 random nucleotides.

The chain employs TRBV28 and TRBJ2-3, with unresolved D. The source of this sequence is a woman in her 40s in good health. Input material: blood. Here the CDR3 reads CASGPEPFTDTQYF. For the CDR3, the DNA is TGTGCCAGCGGTCCCGAACCTTTCACAGATACGCAGTATTTT.